This paragraph covers one TCR beta chain sequence. These data come from a study of molecular identifiers for immune sequencing clone quantification. Each CDR3 protein gets one entry after TCRdb re-called the PCR reads with MiXCR. This table has more than 550,000 distinct CDR3 sequences, less than 30% appearing once. The germline V gene has CDR1 PRHDT and CDR2 FYEKMQ (reference sequence). The CDR3 spans 17 residues. After removal of 5 bases from V and 4 bases from J, the junction contained 13 bases not matched to a gene. The chain uses TRBV13 and TRBJ2-3, with TRBD2 matching 9 bases. This sequence was found in a human donor in good health. Some libraries in this study had Jurkat cell RNA spiked in. Sequenced: naive CD8+ T cells from blood, with Jurkat cell RNA spiked in. Subset specified: FACS-sorted CD8+CD4-CCR7+CD45RA+ naive T cells. The DNA for the CDR3 is TGTGCCAGCAGCATATCGCCCAGCGGGAGGTTCCCAGATACGCAGTATTTT. Its protein is CASSISPSGRFPDTQYF.